A single TCR beta chain is shown here with its context. This record belongs to a study of T-cell reconstitution after alpha-beta-depleted transplantation in children. TCRbeta library construction was performed incorporating unique molecular identifiers. TCRdb itself ran the PCR reads through MiXCR, one entry per CDR3 protein. This table holds about half a million distinct CDR3 sequences, about 12% found once. The CDR3 totals 13 residues. In germline, CDR1 is SNHLY, CDR2 FYNNEI. V lost 10 bases, J lost 2 bases, and 12 bases lay in between. The TCR originated in a human donor who donated a stem cell graft to a child with combined immunodeficiency. The genes are TRBV2 and TRBJ1-5; D gene ambiguous. The specimen comprised PBMCs from the stem cell graft donor, sampled from the stem cell graft. CDR3 in amino acids: CAICLLGNQPQHF. In nucleotides, the CDR3 is TGTGCCATCTGTTTGCTTGGCAATCAGCCCCAGCATTTT.